A single sample is the source of the 18 T cell receptor beta chains below, sequenced in a study of TIL therapy for anti-PD-1-resistant metastatic lung cancer. The time point: pre-treatment sample, taken before nivolumab and TIL therapy. This was the immunoSEQ v3 assay. Data came from immunoSEQ multiplex PCR; TCRdb stores just in-frame clones and leaves some out. The table records 50,000 to 70,000 clones, roughly four fifths of them present only once. Here the sequenced sample was blood, taken at baseline. The receptors shown here come from a person aged 25-85 years with non-small cell lung cancer.

The chain couples TRBV5-1 to TRBJ2-6, with a tentative D call TRBD1 (6 bases). The V end was cut by 4 bases, the J end by 1 base, with 18 bases between. CDR1 and CDR2 from the germline V gene are SGHRS and YFSETQ. CDR3 size: 18 residues. CDR3 bases: TGCGCCAGCAGCAGGACAGACCAAATTAGGTCTGGGGCCAACGTCCTGACTTTC. This sequence encodes CASSRTDQIRSGANVLTF.

The genes are TRBV7-9 and TRBJ2-7, with TRBD1 matching 8 bases. Germline assignment: CDR1 SEHNR and CDR2 FQNEAQ (reference sequence). The CDR3 covers 13 residues. The J segment lost 5 bases and the V segment lost 1 base, leaving 1 base of the junction unmatched. The CDR3 DNA reads as TGTGCCAGCAGCTTAGAGACAGGGGACGAGCAGTACTTC. It translates to CASSLETGDEQYF.

This chain connects TRBV7-9 to TRBJ1-4, with D unclear. CDR1 SEHNR and CDR2 FQNEAQ come from the germline V gene (reference sequence). The CDR3 has 13 residues. V shed 5 bases and J shed 8 bases, with 12 bases lying between them. CDR3: CASSMKTAEKLFF. CDR3 nucleotides: TGTGCCAGCAGCATGAAAACAGCGGAAAAACTGTTTTTT.

The chain is built from TRBV5-4 and TRBJ2-7, with 9 bases aligning to TRBD2. CDR3 length: 16 amino acids. Germline V gives CDR1 SGHNT, CDR2 YYREEE (reference sequence). Trimming took 4 bases from V and 4 from J; bases not matched to a gene: 12. DNA of the CDR3: TGTGCCAGCAGCCGCCCGACTAGCGGTTCTGAGTACGAGCAGTACTTC. Its translation: CASSRPTSGSEYEQYF.

This clone was recorded a few times. The chain recombines TRBV24-1 with TRBJ1-6, with unresolved D. This CDR3 has 14 residues. V lost 4 bases, J lost 7 bases, and 10 bases lay in between. CDR1 and CDR2 (germline): KGHDR, SFDVKD. The CDR3 here is CATSDPGENSPLHF. The CDR3 DNA follows: TGTGCCACCAGTGACCCAGGAGAAAATTCACCCCTCCACTTT.

V is TRBV19 and J is TRBJ1-4; 11 nucleotides agree with TRBD1. Germline V gene data show CDR1 as LNHDA and CDR2 as SQIVND (reference sequence). CDR3 size: 15 residues. V trimming: 7 bases; J trimming: 6 bases; junction bases outside the gene matches: 7. The CDR3, as DNA: TGTGCCAGTACCTACGGGACAGGGGGAGATGAAAAACTGTTTTTT. It yields the protein CASTYGTGGDEKLFF.

The rearrangement joins TRBV6-6 to TRBJ2-2; TRBD1 aligns across 10 bases. The V segment lost 5 bases and the J segment 6 bases; nucleotides outside the gene matches: 12. The CDR3 has 17 residues. Germline V gene lookup returns CDR1 MNHNY and CDR2 SVGAGI (reference sequence). The CDR3 sequence is CASSHRLGTGESGELFF. The CDR3 DNA follows: TGTGCCAGCAGTCACAGGCTTGGGACAGGGGAATCCGGGGAGCTGTTTTTT.

The chain joins TRBV18 to TRBJ2-6; D possibly corresponds to TRBD1 (5 bases). The V gene lost 1 base and the J gene lost 1 base, with 8 bases spanning the gap. Per germline, CDR1 KGHSH and CDR2 LQKENI. The CDR3 spans 16 residues. CDR3 sequence reads: CASSPLDSSGANVLTF. DNA of the CDR3: TGTGCCAGCTCACCACTAGACAGTTCTGGGGCCAACGTCCTGACTTTC.

Concerning this clone: This sample also contains other DNA sequences that code for the same CDR3. V usage is TRBV3-1 (or the pseudogene TRBV3-2) and J usage is TRBJ2-1; 11 bases align to TRBD2. CDR3 length: 14 residues. V lost 1 base, J lost 10 bases, and 3 bases stayed unmatched. The germline CDR1 and CDR2 sequences are LGHDT and YNNKEL (reference sequence). The CDR3 spells CASSQGLAGFEQFF. CDR3 in DNA: TGTGCCAGCAGCCAAGGACTAGCGGGATTCGAGCAGTTCTTC.

The V call is TRBV27, the J call TRBJ1-5; maybe TRBD1 (5 bases). Germline loops: CDR1 MNHEY, CDR2 SMNVEV (reference sequence). The CDR3 covers 16 residues. Trimming shortened V by 2 bases and J by 6 bases, and 17 bases separated the two germline ends. The CDR3 DNA follows: TGTGCCAGCAGTTTAAACAATGAGGGGCGTCGTCAGCCCCAGCATTTT. Translated: CASSLNNEGRRQPQHF.

This chain joins TRBV2 and TRBJ1-2; possible D gene TRBD1, 5 bases. V lost 4 bases to trimming and J lost 4 bases, with 13 bases between them. Germline CDR1 and CDR2: SNHLY and FYNNEI. The CDR3 runs 14 residues. Here the CDR3 reads CASSVEGSGYGYTF. DNA for the CDR3: TGTGCCAGCAGTGTTGAGGGGAGCGGCTATGGCTACACCTTC.

The chain has TRBV6-2 or TRBV6-3 and TRBJ1-5, with D tentatively TRBD1 (6 bases). With 0 bases removed from V and 3 bases from J, the gap between germline ends came to 9 bases. CDR1 MNHEY and CDR2 SVGEGT come from the germline V gene. The CDR3 contains 15 residues. CDR3 protein: CASSYSGGPNQPQHF. Written as DNA, the CDR3 is TGTGCCAGCAGTTACTCCGGGGGGCCCAATCAGCCCCAGCATTTT.

The gene calls are TRBV4-3 and TRBJ2-7; D gene unclear. Germline CDR1 is LGHNA and CDR2 is YSLEER. Trimming shortened V by 0 bases and J by 7 bases, and 10 bases separated the two germline ends. This CDR3 spans 13 amino acids. The CDR3 sequence is CASSQDFGLEQYF. DNA for the CDR3: TGCGCCAGCAGCCAAGACTTTGGGTTGGAGCAGTACTTC.

The DNA for the CDR3 is TGTGCCAGCAGTTACTCGGTGGGATTTTACGAGCAGTACTTC. This translates into CASSYSVGFYEQYF. The chain links TRBV6-5 to TRBJ2-7; D ambiguous. Per the germline V gene, CDR1 is MNHEY and CDR2 is SVGAGI. V lost 0 bases and J lost 4, with 10 bases in between. The CDR3 is 14 residues long.

The chain combines TRBV7-2 with TRBJ2-7; 10 nucleotides agree with TRBD2. In germline, CDR1 is SGHTA, CDR2 FQGNSA. The CDR3 contains 15 residues. Germline trimming cut 5 bases from V and 3 bases from J; bases unmatched to any gene: 7. CDR3 coding DNA: TGTGCCAGCAGCCTTATAGCGGGAGGTCGCTACGAGCAGTACTTC. It encodes CASSLIAGGRYEQYF.

The genes are TRBV7-6 and TRBJ1-3, with D perhaps TRBD1 (6 bases). Germline V gives CDR1 SGHVS, CDR2 FNYEAQ. The CDR3 covers 15 residues. V lost 2 bases and J lost 4, with 12 bases in between. CDR3 residues: CASSLSVGGGNTIYF. CDR3 sequence (DNA): TGTGCCAGCAGCTTATCGGTAGGGGGAGGAAACACCATATATTTT.

The chain uses TRBV5-1 and TRBJ2-5; weak D call: TRBD1 (6 bases). Trimming shortened V by 3 bases and J by 14 bases, and 17 bases separated the two germline ends. Germline values: CDR1 SGHRS, CDR2 YFSETQ. The CDR3 has 12 residues. In DNA, the CDR3 is TGCGCCAGCAGCTCCACCCTCCGGGACACCTACTTC. This codes for CASSSTLRDTYF. Based on the CDR3 plus reference TRBV5-1 and TRBJ2-5, the full variable domain is KAGVTQTPRYLIKTRGQQVTLSCSPISGHRSVSWYQQTPGQGLQFLFEYFSETQRNKGNFPGRFSGRQFSNSRSEMNVSTLELGDSALYLCASSSTLRDTYFGPGTRLLVL.

The CDR3 nucleotides are TGTGCCAGCAGTTACTCGAACCCGGGACAGGGAAGGACTGAAGCTTTCTTT. It yields the protein CASSYSNPGQGRTEAFF. The chain recombines TRBV6-2 or TRBV6-3 with TRBJ1-1; 9 nucleotides agree with TRBD1. V dropped 0 bases and J dropped 5; count of bases not matched to a gene: 10. The V gene's germline CDR1 is MNHEY and CDR2 SVGEGT. The CDR3 length is 17 residues.